Sequencing of this TCR beta chain was carried out in a study of T cells after yellow fever vaccination. Each CDR3 protein gets one entry after TCRdb re-called the 5' RACE reads with MiXCR. Of tens of thousands of distinct CDR3 sequences listed, 6.5% to 9% were seen once; the top ten hold 35% to 40%. The CDR3 consists of 13 residues. V lost 8 bases to trimming and J lost 9 bases; unmatched junction nucleotides: 5. Germline V lookup: CDR1 MNHEY, CDR2 SVGAGI. Study-level results: The study found a weaker secondary response that peaked faster, day 5 versus 15. At around 96% for CD4 and around 91% for CD8, most primary-vaccination clones showed up again after the booster. The CD4 and CD8 compartments had a small share of their clonotypes in common.

In this sample, this clonotype turned up many times. The antigen remains undetermined. The receptor was isolated from a man aged 25 to 45 who received the YFV17D yellow fever vaccine. The source was CD8+ T cells sorted from PBMCs, collected 15 days after the yellow fever booster vaccination. The chain recombines TRBV6-5 with TRBJ2-1; 12 positions agree with TRBD2. CDR3 nucleotides: TGTGCCAGCCACCTAGCGGGAGGGGGTGAGCAGTTCTTC. It codes for CASHLAGGGEQFF.